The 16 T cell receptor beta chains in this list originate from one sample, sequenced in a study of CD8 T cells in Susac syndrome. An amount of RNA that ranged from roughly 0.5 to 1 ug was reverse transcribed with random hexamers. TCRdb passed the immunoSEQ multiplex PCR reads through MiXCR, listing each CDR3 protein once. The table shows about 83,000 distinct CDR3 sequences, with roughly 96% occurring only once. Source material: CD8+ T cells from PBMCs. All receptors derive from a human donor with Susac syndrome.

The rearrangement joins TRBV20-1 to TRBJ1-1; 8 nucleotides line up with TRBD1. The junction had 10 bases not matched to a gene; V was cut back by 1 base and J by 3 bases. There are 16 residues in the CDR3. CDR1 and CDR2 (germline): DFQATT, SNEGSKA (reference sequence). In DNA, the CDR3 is TGCAGTGCTAGAGTTGGCTACACAGGGGGTTACACTGAAGCTTTCTTT. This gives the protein CSARVGYTGGYTEAFF.

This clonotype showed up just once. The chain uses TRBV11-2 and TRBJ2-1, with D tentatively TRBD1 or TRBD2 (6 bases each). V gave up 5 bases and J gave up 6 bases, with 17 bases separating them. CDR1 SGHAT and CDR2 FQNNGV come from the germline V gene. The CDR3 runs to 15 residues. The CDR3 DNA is TGTGCCAGCAGCCTGCACAGGGTCGGGGGCAATGAGCAGTTCTTC. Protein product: CASSLHRVGGNEQFF.

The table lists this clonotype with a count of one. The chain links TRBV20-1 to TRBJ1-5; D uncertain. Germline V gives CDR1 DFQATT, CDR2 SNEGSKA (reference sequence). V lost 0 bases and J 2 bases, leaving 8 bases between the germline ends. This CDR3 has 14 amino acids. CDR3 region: CSARDRQGNQPQHF. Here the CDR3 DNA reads TGCAGTGCTAGAGATAGGCAGGGCAATCAGCCCCAGCATTTT.

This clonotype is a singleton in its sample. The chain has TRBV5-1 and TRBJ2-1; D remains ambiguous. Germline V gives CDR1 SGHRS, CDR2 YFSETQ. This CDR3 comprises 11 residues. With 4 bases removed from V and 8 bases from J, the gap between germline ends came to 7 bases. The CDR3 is CASSKGHEQFF. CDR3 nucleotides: TGCGCCAGCAGCAAGGGCCATGAGCAGTTCTTC.

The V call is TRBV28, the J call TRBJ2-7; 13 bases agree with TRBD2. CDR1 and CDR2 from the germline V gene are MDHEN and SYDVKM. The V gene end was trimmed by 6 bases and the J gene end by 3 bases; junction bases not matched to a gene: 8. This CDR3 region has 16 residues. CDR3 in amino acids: CASSQGTSGADYEQYV. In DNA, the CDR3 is TGTGCCAGCAGCCAAGGGACTAGCGGGGCAGACTACGAGCAGTACGTC.

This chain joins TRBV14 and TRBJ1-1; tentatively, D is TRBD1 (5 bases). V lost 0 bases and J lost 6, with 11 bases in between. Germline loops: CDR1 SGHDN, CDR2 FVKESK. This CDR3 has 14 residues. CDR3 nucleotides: TGTGCCAGCAGCCAAGATGTAGGGGCCGCTGAAGCTTTCTTT. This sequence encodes CASSQDVGAAEAFF. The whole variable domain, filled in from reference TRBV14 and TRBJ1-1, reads EAGVTQFPSHSVIEKGQTVTLRCDPISGHDNLYWYRRVMGKEIKFLLHFVKESKQDESGMPNNRFLAERTGGTYSTLKVQPAELEDSGVYFCASSQDVGAAEAFFGQGTRLTVV.

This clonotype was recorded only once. CDR3 loop: CASSDSSGETQYF. Written as DNA, the CDR3 is TGTGCCAGCAGCGATTCGAGTGGAGAGACCCAGTACTTC. The rearrangement links TRBV9 to TRBJ2-5, with D unresolved. Germline loops: CDR1 SGDLS, CDR2 YYNGEE. Trimming left V 3 bases short and J 4 bases short, with 10 bases between. CDR3 size: 13 residues.

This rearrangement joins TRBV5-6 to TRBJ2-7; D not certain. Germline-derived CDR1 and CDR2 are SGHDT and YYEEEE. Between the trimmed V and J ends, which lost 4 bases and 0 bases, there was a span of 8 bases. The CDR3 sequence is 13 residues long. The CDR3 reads CASSLRSSYEQYV. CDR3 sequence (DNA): TGTGCCAGCAGCCTAAGGAGCTCCTACGAGCAGTACGTC.

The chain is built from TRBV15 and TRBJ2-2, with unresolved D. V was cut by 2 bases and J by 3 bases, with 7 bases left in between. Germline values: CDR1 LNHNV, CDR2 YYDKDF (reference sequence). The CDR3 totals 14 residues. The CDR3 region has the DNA TGTGCCACCAGCAGAAACTCATACACCGGGGAGCTGTTTTTT. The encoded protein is CATSRNSYTGELFF.

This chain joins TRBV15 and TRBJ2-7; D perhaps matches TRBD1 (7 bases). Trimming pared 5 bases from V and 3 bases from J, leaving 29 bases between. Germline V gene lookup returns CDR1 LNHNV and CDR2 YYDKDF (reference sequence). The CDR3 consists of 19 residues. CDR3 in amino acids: CATSLRGGGMVFGGYEQYF. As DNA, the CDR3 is TGTGCCACCAGCCTCCGAGGGGGCGGGATGGTTTTCGGGGGCTACGAGCAGTACTTC.

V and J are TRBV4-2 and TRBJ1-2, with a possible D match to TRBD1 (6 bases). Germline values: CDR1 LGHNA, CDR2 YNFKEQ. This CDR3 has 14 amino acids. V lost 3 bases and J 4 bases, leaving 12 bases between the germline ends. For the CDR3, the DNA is TGTGCCAGCAGCCAGGATAGGGGGATCTATGGCTACACCTTC. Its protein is CASSQDRGIYGYTF.

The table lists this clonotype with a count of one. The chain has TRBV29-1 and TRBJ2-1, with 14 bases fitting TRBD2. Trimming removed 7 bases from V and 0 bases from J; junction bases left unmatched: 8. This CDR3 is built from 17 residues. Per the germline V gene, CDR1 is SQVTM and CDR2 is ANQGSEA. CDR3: CSAVPGTSGSSYNEQFF. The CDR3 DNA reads TGCAGCGCCGTCCCAGGGACTAGCGGGAGCTCCTACAATGAGCAGTTCTTC.

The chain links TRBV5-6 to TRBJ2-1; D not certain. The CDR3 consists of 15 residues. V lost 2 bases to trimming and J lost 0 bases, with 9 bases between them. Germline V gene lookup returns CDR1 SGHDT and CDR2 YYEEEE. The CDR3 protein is CASSFRPSSYNEQFF. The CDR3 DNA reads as TGTGCCAGCAGCTTCCGGCCGAGCTCCTACAATGAGCAGTTCTTC.

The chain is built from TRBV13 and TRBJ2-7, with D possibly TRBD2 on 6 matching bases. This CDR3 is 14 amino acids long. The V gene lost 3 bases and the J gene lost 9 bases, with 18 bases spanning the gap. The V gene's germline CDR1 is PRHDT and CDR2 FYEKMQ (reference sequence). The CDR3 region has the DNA TGTGCCAGCAGCTTGGCGAGCGGGCGGGACGGGCAGTACTTC. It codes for CASSLASGRDGQYF.

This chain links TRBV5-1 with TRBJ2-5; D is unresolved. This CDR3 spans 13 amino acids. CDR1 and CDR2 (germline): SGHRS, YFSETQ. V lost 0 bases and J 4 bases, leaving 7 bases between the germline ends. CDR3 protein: CASSLAFLETQYF. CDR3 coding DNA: TGCGCCAGCAGCTTGGCCTTCTTAGAGACCCAGTACTTC.

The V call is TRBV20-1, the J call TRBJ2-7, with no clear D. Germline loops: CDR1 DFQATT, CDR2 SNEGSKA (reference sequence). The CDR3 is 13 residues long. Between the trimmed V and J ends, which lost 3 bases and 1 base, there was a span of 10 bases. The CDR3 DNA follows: TGCAGTGCTAGGTCAGGACCGTCCTACGAGCAGTACGTC. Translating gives CSARSGPSYEQYV.